The source of this T cell receptor beta chain is a study of cytomegalovirus exposure and HLA in healthy donors. Study-wide results and limits: The authors assumed roughly uniform sequencing depth across donors for presence/absence analyses.

Vbeta (60) and Jbeta (13) primers were used in the PCR. Sequencing was performed with immunoSEQ multiplex PCR; in TCRdb, only in-frame clones are kept and a portion is missing. The sample shows approximately 40,000 clones, less than 85% of them seen only once. The CDR3 totals 17 residues. V was clipped by 4 bases and J by 3 bases; unmatched bases: 11. CDR1 is SGHDN and CDR2 is FVKESK in the germline V gene. With respect to this clone: The antigen is not known.

The donors were healthy bone marrow donors. The sequenced material came from PBMCs. The receptor's source is a young woman in good health and CMV-seropositive. The rearrangement uses TRBV14 and TRBJ2-1; 8 bases agree with TRBD1. The DNA of the CDR3 is TGTGCCAGCAGCCCCCCCAGGCAGGGGGCGGGCTACAATGAGCAGTTCTTC. It codes for CASSPPRQGAGYNEQFF.